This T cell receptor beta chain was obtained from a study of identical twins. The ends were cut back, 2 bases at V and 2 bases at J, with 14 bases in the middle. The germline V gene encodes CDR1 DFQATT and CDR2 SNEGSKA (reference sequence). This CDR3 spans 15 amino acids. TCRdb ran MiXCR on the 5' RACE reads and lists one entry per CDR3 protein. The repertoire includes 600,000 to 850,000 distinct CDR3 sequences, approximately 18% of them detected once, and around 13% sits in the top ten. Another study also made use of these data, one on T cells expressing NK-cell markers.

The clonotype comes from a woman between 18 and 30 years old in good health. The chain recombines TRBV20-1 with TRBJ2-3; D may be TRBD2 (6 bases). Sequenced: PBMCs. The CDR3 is CSARRTSSNTDTQYF. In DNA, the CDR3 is TGCAGTGCTAGACGAACTAGCAGCAACACAGATACGCAGTATTTT.